This T cell receptor (beta chain) comes out of a study of cytomegalovirus exposure and HLA in healthy donors (TCRdb year 2017). As for the study more broadly: An earlier analysis of 587 of the donors reported roughly 270 Gb of sequence data and about 100 million unique TCR beta sequences from 150 million to 200 million T cells. An earlier analysis of fewer than 750 of the donors used high-throughput TCR beta sequencing to judge whether each TCR beta V gene segment behaved as functional or pseudogenic. The study was designed to test whether signatures of past pathogen exposure could be identified by cataloging public T cell receptors. HLA typing included class I and class II loci at four-digit resolution. The later analysis used no new phenotypic data to find candidate immune exposures, relying instead on TCR beta sequences and their occurrence across donors. Genome-wide SNP genotypes for about 60% of the roughly 670 donors were used in a later genetic analysis, which treated that subset as a discovery cohort. Every discovery cohort repertoire had been produced on one sequencing platform. Donor age, sex, ethnicity and CMV serostatus were compiled together with the repertoire data. To study patterns of TCR occurrence, a later analysis re-analyzed previously published TCR beta repertoires from 700 or so donors and added high-resolution HLA genotyping. A separate validation cohort of 100 to 150 different subjects was used in addition to the approximately 640-subject first cohort. To predict cytomegalovirus infection status, the study brought together high-throughput TCR immunosequencing, statistical association of individual TCRs with disease status, and machine learning. An early release that covered several hundred HLA-typed donors contained around 300 gigabases of sequencing data and about 93 million unique TCR sequences. Among a few hundred genotyped donors of the cohort, an average of 235,054 unique TCR beta nucleotide sequences were sequenced per donor, 15% to 20% of them non-productive. A handful of DR-DQ haplotypes were handled as single units for association and clustering because linkage in the cohort was strong. Among the roughly 400 genotyped donors, about 85% belonged to the genetic ancestry cluster associated with self-reported Caucasian donors. Typing coverage varied by locus: roughly 620-630 donors for A, B, C, DRB1 and DQB1; around 560 for DQA1; 606 for DPA1; around 490 for DPB1. The study profiled the T cell repertoires of hundreds of subjects by immunosequencing and related them to cytomegalovirus serostatus. General conclusions and limits of the study: Three of the identified cytomegalovirus-associated TCR beta chains were confirmed in vitro to be specific for cytomegalovirus antigens. Most TCR sequences were observed very rarely across donors, whereas some public TCRs were present in many individuals. Because HLA typing was unavailable for some donors at each locus, only the typed subset was used in association tests. In a later genetic analysis, a missense DCLRE1C variant was associated with V-gene and J-gene trimming of TCR beta chains, and the association was replicated in an independent cohort. The cohort was sequenced for TCR beta chains only, and without alpha or paired-chain data the features that could be detected were limited. Linkage disequilibrium might explain the correlated functional status among segregating V segments, but an unknown experimental factor could not be excluded. The sequencing pipeline was judged likely to have produced a cluster of highly shared sequence variants as a technical artifact. In a later analysis, HLA-associated TCR beta chains showed more clonal expansion and lower generation probabilities than non-associated chains that were equally common. The earlier analysis of a few hundred of the donors excluded over 15 rarely observed V segments, including chromosome 9 orphons, because counts were too low. The classifier was reported to diagnose cytomegalovirus status with high specificity and sensitivity in both the original and validation cohorts. In an earlier analysis of about 550 of the donors, most TCR beta V segments were observed in productive rearrangements about 87% or about 30% of the time, broadly matching IMGT annotations. The only immune exposure information available for the cohort was CMV serostatus. According to the authors, the approach could potentially be generalized to other disease states and immunological phenotypes. Roughly uniform sequencing depth across donors was assumed in presence/absence analyses, although this assumption may not hold. A further reported finding was that TCR beta sequences accurately predicted the HLA-A and HLA-B alleles for most subjects in the first cohort. According to a later analysis, most CMV-associated TCR beta chains appeared to be HLA-restricted, and the HLA associations seemed to be driven largely by CMV exposure. According to a later analysis, TCR association rates differed among HLA loci, with DRB1 alleles showing the most associated TCRs and HLA-C alleles showing the fewest. Assigning TCR associations to individual alleles was difficult when HLA alleles, especially DR and DQ, strongly co-occurred. In a later analysis, more than 15,000 TCR beta sequences were associated with specific HLA alleles at a false discovery rate of 0.05. In a later analysis, several top co-occurrence clusters were reported to appear linked to parvovirus B19, influenza, CMV and Epstein-Barr virus. Some IMGT-functional V segments, including TRBV6-2 and TRBV6-3, could not be distinguished by the 87-base-pair reads and were therefore excluded. In a later genetic analysis, fewer N-insertions in productive TCRs were reported among donors in an Asian-associated ancestry cluster than the roughly 700-donor mean. In the study, 164 TCR beta chains were listed as associated with cytomegalovirus.

In total, 630 or so healthy bone marrow donors made up the cohort. At the time of sampling, every cohort member was nominally healthy, though immune exposures that went unrecorded were likely present. The donor tested CMV seropositive and was one of the 289 seropositive cohort members. Each donor provided a peripheral blood sample, and peripheral blood mononuclear cells were used for TCR beta sequencing. Genomic DNA extraction from the blood cell samples was performed with the Qiagen DNeasy Blood Extraction Kit. Relative to germline, V is missing 1 base and J is missing 2 bases, with 13 bases of the junction outside any gene match. The germline V gene (reference sequence) supplies CDR1 LNHDA and CDR2 SQIVND. Including the terminal cysteine and phenylalanine, the CDR3 comprises 19 residues. Of the read, only the CDR3 DNA is kept; its 57 bases are in frame from base 1. A word on this clone: The antigen this receptor binds is unknown. No much larger clonotype is one base removed from it; base qualities were not supplied.

Libraries were prepared through the immunoSEQ multiplex PCR assay. A mixture of 60 forward primers for TCR Vbeta segments and 13 reverse primers for TCR Jbeta segments was used in the multiplex PCR. A multiplex PCR assay on genomic DNA amplified the CDR3 region of rearranged TCR beta genes. The Illumina HiSeq System was used to sequence the amplified TCR beta libraries as 87-base-pair reads. On the authors' methods: A later analysis counted about 80 million unique TCR beta chains across the 670 or so repertoires, and 9.5 million to 11 million of these chains were shared by at least two donors. Raw reads were error-corrected and collapsed into unique sequences by a nearest-neighbor algorithm in which closely related sequences were merged to remove PCR and sequencing errors. V, D and J gene segments were assigned by aligning CDR3 sequences to IMGT reference sequences. For a sequence to be retained, a match of at least six nucleotides to both a V gene segment and a J gene segment was required. Rearrangements were called productive when the CDR3 lacked stop codons and stayed in frame with V and J; all others were non-productive. CDR3 was defined according to IMGT convention as the region running from the second conserved V-encoded cysteine to the conserved J-encoded phenylalanine. Sequences without an unambiguous match to a single V gene segment were excluded from the earlier analysis of 450 to 750 of the donors. An earlier analysis of fewer than 650 of the donors classified V segments as functional when productive rearrangements were above 56.7% and as segregating when the standard deviation between donors was above 5%. To diagnose cytomegalovirus status from the catalog of TCR beta chain sequences, a statistical classification framework was built. V and J gene assignment, in a later analysis, came from comparing TCR nucleotide sequences with IMGT/GENE-DB human TR gene sequences. In a later analysis, CDR3 sequences and most-parsimonious VDJ recombination scenarios were assigned using the TCRdist pipeline. In a later analysis, each TCR beta chain was defined by its CDR3 amino acid sequence together with its V-gene family, and reads without a unique V-gene family were excluded. As a way to deal with suspected cross-contamination and a sequencing artifact, a later analysis dropped over 550 nucleotide sequences that were highly shared and had low generation probability. A later analysis calculated a clonal expansion index for each public chain from normalized within-repertoire ranks of inferred template counts. In a later analysis, generation probabilities were computed using a VDJ recombination model fitted to out-of-frame rearrangements, and the results were checked against IGoR. In a later analysis, hypergeometric tests were used to score TCR-TCR, TCR-HLA and TCR-CMV co-occurrence, with a repertoire-size bias correction applied to TCR pairs. To estimate false discovery rates, a later analysis permuted the HLA or CMV assignments 20 times. In a later analysis, co-occurring TCRs were grouped using DBSCAN, with TCRdist sequence similarity added in when clustering inside HLA-allele-positive subsets. Repertoires with fewer than 30,000 or more than 120,000 public chains, plus five repertoires with anomalous nucleotide sharing, were excluded from co-occurrence clustering. Drawn from immuneACCESS, this table holds only the in-frame rearrangements with V and J called that TCRdb kept. Clones are partly lost; checked studies trace under half to an unresolved V gene and leave the rest unexplained. That table gives V, J and clone size, and the DNA gave D and trimming. This sample comprises 100,000 to 150,000 clones, around three quarters of them detected only once. The ten most abundant clones make up roughly 13% of the sample.

Sequencing was done on a sample of PBMCs. The sequence came from a woman in her thirties or forties in good health and CMV-seropositive. The rearrangement combines TRBV19 with TRBJ2-1, and 8 junction bases match TRBD2. The sequenced DNA: TGTGCCAGTAGTATAGGCCAACTAGCGGCCAGGAAAGCCTACAATGAGCAGTTCTTC. The translation is CASSIGQLAARKAYNEQFF.